The source of this T cell receptor (beta chain) is a study of OX40 agonist ivuxolimab in advanced cancers. About the study: A mean age of around 60 years, range about 20 to 79, was recorded, and under 85% were male.

Study-level results: On average, CD8+ T cells showed a greater number of expanded clones than CD4+. At doses 0.1 to 3.0 mg/kg, CD4+ and CD8+ clones expanded. Partial responders at 0.1-3.0 mg/kg showed near-lowest clonal expansion.

Using immunoSEQ multiplex PCR, the repertoire was profiled, and TCRdb retains in-frame clones only, with some absent. This table holds over 25,000 clones, over 75% found once. Germline V CDR1 and CDR2: SGHRS, YFSETQ. This CDR3 has 14 amino acids. The J segment lost 2 bases and the V segment lost 2 bases, leaving 4 bases of the junction unmatched. Turning to this clone: The antigen remains undetermined.

Sequences were derived from CD4+ or CD8+ T cells sorted from blood, sampled in a trial of the OX40 agonist ivuxolimab. J is TRBJ2-7 and V is TRBV5-1; 7 bases are a match to TRBD2. This sequence originates from an adult with an advanced solid tumor such as melanoma, head and neck, liver or kidney cancer. The CDR3 region has the DNA TGCGCCAGCAGCTTCTCTAGCGGAACCTACGAGCAGTACTTC. Protein product: CASSFSSGTYEQYF.